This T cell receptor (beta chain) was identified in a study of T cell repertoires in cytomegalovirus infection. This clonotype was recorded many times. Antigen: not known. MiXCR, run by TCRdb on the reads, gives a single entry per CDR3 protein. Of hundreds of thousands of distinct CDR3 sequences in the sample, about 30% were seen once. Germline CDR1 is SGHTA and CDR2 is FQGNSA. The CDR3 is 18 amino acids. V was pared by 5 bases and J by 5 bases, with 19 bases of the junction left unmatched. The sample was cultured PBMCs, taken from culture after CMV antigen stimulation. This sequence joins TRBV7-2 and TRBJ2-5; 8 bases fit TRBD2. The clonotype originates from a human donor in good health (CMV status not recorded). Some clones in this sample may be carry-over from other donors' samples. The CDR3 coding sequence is TGTGCCAGCAGCGCAGACCGCCGGACAGTCCGGGGGGGGGAGACCCAGTACTTC. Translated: CASSADRRTVRGGETQYF.